A selection of T cell receptor beta chains follows, all from one sample in a study of T cells in Graves' hyperthyroidism and ophthalmopathy. TCRdb itself ran the multiplex PCR reads through MiXCR, one entry per CDR3 protein. The sample lists around 600,000 distinct CDR3 sequences, approximately 14% occurring once. Sequencing was done on a sample of blood. Source of these receptors: a woman in her thirties with Graves' hyperthyroidism. The CDR3 runs from the conserved cysteine through the conserved F or W. Each record gives: CDR3 length, J gene, clone size, V gene, D gene, CDR3 protein, CDR3 DNA. The D gene is left open where the match is weak. Rows give clone size only sometimes, using once, few, many, or a class for an expanded clone.

15	TRBJ2-7	many	TRBV7-2	-	CASSLGRTISYEQYF	TGTGCCAGCAGCTTAGGACGGACGATCTCCTACGAGCAGTACTTC
17	TRBJ2-7	many	TRBV20-1	-	CSARDRGSSSSSYEQYF	TGCAGTGCTAGAGATCGAGGGAGTTCGAGTTCGTCCTACGAGCAGTACTTC
14	TRBJ2-1	few	TRBV19	TRBD2	CASKLAGGPDEQFF	TGTGCCAGCAAGCTAGCGGGAGGGCCGGATGAGCAGTTCTTC
16	TRBJ2-1	-	TRBV7-9	TRBD2	CASSLGTSGSHNEQFF	TGTGCCAGCAGCTTAGGGACTAGCGGGAGCCACAATGAGCAGTTCTTC
14	TRBJ2-7	-	TRBV18	-	CASSPPSGIYEQYF	TGTGCCAGCTCACCACCGTCAGGAATCTACGAGCAGTACTTC
17	TRBJ2-1	-	TRBV20-1	TRBD2	CSARGVSGRETYNEQFF	TGCAGTGCTAGAGGGGTTAGCGGGAGGGAAACCTACAATGAGCAGTTCTTC
21	TRBJ2-1	-	TRBV4-2	-	CASSQDLVGGVRTSFYNEQFF	TGTGCCAGCAGCCAAGATCTGGTAGGGGGAGTTCGTACCTCTTTCTACAATGAGCAGTTCTTC
12	TRBJ2-1	few	TRBV12-3/TRBV12-4	-	CASSFGAYEQFF	TGTGCCAGCAGTTTTGGAGCTTATGAGCAGTTCTTC
15	TRBJ1-2	-	TRBV20-1	-	CSARLPGRANYGYTF	TGCAGTGCTCGCCTCCCGGGCCGAGCTAACTATGGCTACACCTTC
14	TRBJ1-1	few	TRBV30	-	CAWRVSFMNTEAFF	TGTGCCTGGAGGGTCTCCTTTATGAACACTGAAGCTTTCTTT
11	TRBJ1-2	many	TRBV20-1	-	CSAPGRDGYTF	TGCAGTGCCCCAGGACGGGACGGCTACACCTTC
15	TRBJ2-5	few	TRBV20-1	TRBD2	CSAPPGTSARETQYF	TGCAGTGCACCCCCCGGGACTAGCGCTAGGGAGACCCAGTACTTC
15	TRBJ2-1	many	TRBV7-9	TRBD2	CASSPLLAGGNEQFF	TGTGCCAGCAGCCCCCTCCTAGCGGGAGGTAATGAGCAGTTCTTC
14	TRBJ2-2	many	TRBV2	-	CASSEIMNTGELFF	TGTGCCAGCAGTGAAATTATGAACACCGGGGAGCTGTTTTTT
13	TRBJ1-1	many	TRBV3-1	-	CASSQVLNTEAFF	TGTGCCAGCAGCCAAGTATTGAACACTGAAGCTTTCTTT
15	TRBJ2-1	many	TRBV20-1	TRBD2	CSASRLAGGGNEQFF	TGCAGTGCTTCCCGACTAGCGGGAGGGGGAAATGAGCAGTTCTTC
12	TRBJ2-7	many	TRBV30	-	CAWEGVEDEQYF	TGTGCCTGGGAGGGGGTTGAGGACGAGCAGTACTTC
14	TRBJ2-7	many	TRBV3-1	-	CASSLFGPPNEQYF	TGTGCCAGCAGCCTGTTTGGACCTCCCAACGAGCAGTACTTC
16	TRBJ2-7	many	TRBV10-3	-	CAISGGRGAASYEQYF	TGTGCCATCAGTGGGGGGCGGGGCGCCGCGTCCTACGAGCAGTACTTC
15	TRBJ2-2	many	TRBV7-2	-	CASSLWLVGGGELFF	TGTGCCAGCAGCTTATGGTTGGTCGGAGGCGGGGAGCTGTTTTTT
15	TRBJ2-7	many	TRBV28	TRBD1	CASNPGTGPFYEQYF	TGTGCCAGCAACCCTGGGACAGGGCCCTTCTACGAGCAGTACTTC
14	TRBJ2-7	many	TRBV7-2	TRBD1	CASSPQTGGYEQYF	TGTGCCAGCAGCCCGCAGACAGGGGGCTACGAGCAGTACTTC
15	TRBJ1-2	-	TRBV18	-	CASSRDPGQNYGYTF	TGTGCCAGCTCACGGGACCCCGGTCAGAACTATGGCTACACCTTC
14	TRBJ2-7	many	TRBV6-2/TRBV6-3	TRBD1	CASSRGTDWGEQYF	TGTGCCAGCAGTCGAGGGACAGACTGGGGCGAGCAGTACTTC
13	TRBJ2-5	many	TRBV30	-	CAWSVGSQETQYF	TGTGCCTGGAGTGTGGGGAGCCAAGAGACCCAGTACTTC
18	TRBJ2-1	many	TRBV12-3/TRBV12-4	TRBD2	CASSSQGSGTRVWNEQFF	TGTGCCAGCAGCAGCCAGGGGAGCGGGACTAGGGTATGGAATGAGCAGTTCTTC
16	TRBJ2-7	few	TRBV6-1	TRBD2	CASSARTSGATYEQYF	TGTGCCAGCAGTGCCCGGACTAGCGGAGCAACCTACGAGCAGTACTTC
17	TRBJ2-7	many	TRBV20-1	TRBD2	CSARHPSGRDSSYEQYF	TGCAGTGCTAGACACCCCAGCGGGAGGGACAGCTCCTACGAGCAGTACTTC
13	TRBJ1-2	-	TRBV27	-	CASSAQGPYGYTF	TGTGCCAGCAGTGCACAGGGTCCCTATGGCTACACCTTC
15	TRBJ2-5	few	TRBV6-9	TRBD2	CASSYVLAEQETQYF	TGTGCCAGCAGTTACGTCCTAGCGGAACAAGAGACCCAGTACTTC
13	TRBJ1-1	many	TRBV29-1	TRBD1	CSVEQGGITEAFF	TGCAGCGTTGAACAGGGGGGGATCACTGAAGCTTTCTTT
16	TRBJ1-6	many	TRBV27	TRBD1	CASSSGQGVSNSPLHF	TGTGCCAGCAGTTCGGGACAGGGTGTCAGTAATTCACCCCTCCACTTT
14	TRBJ2-1	-	TRBV19	TRBD2	CASTPGLDPSEQFF	TGTGCCAGTACCCCGGGACTAGACCCTTCCGAGCAGTTCTTC
13	TRBJ2-1	few	TRBV7-9	TRBD1	CARTGKNDNEQFF	TGTGCCAGGACAGGGAAGAACGACAATGAGCAGTTCTTC
14	TRBJ2-1	many	TRBV7-3	-	CASSLTRGSNEQFF	TGTGCCAGCAGCTTAACGCGGGGATCAAATGAGCAGTTCTTC
15	TRBJ2-7	many	TRBV11-2	TRBD2	CASNTPTSASYEQYF	TGTGCCAGCAATACACCGACTAGCGCTTCCTACGAGCAGTACTTC
14	TRBJ1-3	few	TRBV10-3	-	CAIGFEGVANTIYF	TGTGCCATCGGATTCGAGGGTGTGGCAAACACCATATATTTT
15	TRBJ2-1	-	TRBV7-2	TRBD2	CASSSGTSGPAEQFF	TGTGCCAGCAGCTCCGGGACTAGCGGGCCGGCGGAGCAGTTCTTC
16	TRBJ2-3	few	TRBV6-2/TRBV6-3	TRBD2	CASSYSDSGNTDTQYF	TGTGCCAGCAGTTACTCGGATAGCGGGAACACAGATACGCAGTATTTT
15	TRBJ2-1	few	TRBV4-3	TRBD2	CASSQDEGGSNEQFF	TGCGCCAGCAGCCAAGATGAGGGAGGGTCCAATGAGCAGTTCTTC
12	TRBJ1-2	few	TRBV29-1	-	CSVSTVNYGYTF	TGCAGCGTATCCACAGTTAACTATGGCTACACCTTC